This TCR beta chain came from a study of Ad26.COV2.S vaccination and SARS-CoV-2 variants. General observations from the study: Comparability of non-spike TCR breadth was observed across vaccine and placebo recipients. Reports say spike-specific CD8+ and CD4+ T cell responses covered substantial breadth after vaccination. Researchers cautioned that TCR breadth and depth analyses may have underestimated total T cell responses.

Clones were sequenced by immunoSEQ multiplex PCR, and TCRdb holds only the in-frame ones, with some missing. The sample includes some 350,000 clones, approximately 87% of them seen just once. From germline, CDR1 is MGHDK and CDR2 SYGVNS. The length of the CDR3 is 16 residues. V lost 4 bases, J lost 4 bases, and 8 bases stayed unmatched. As concerns this clone: What it binds is unknown.

The treatment here: some 20 received Ad26.COV2.S at low or high dose, single or two shots; five or six received placebo; per-sample allocation not given. On day 63 after the first injection, vaccine and placebo recipients gave samples. Expressing Wuhan-strain SARS-CoV-2 spike, an Ad26 vector served as the vaccine. The sequence was obtained from a person aged 18 to 59 who received the Ad26.COV2.S COVID-19 vaccine or a placebo. The material was peripheral blood, obtained in a trial of Ad26.COV2.S vaccine versus placebo. The J gene is TRBJ2-2, the V gene TRBV25-1; 8 bases line up with TRBD1. The CDR3 is CASSGSGTGSTGELFF. The CDR3 DNA reads TGTGCCAGCAGTGGGTCCGGGACAGGATCCACCGGGGAGCTGTTTTTT.